This T cell receptor beta chain was recorded in a study of shared clonotypes between healthy human individuals. For genomic DNA, unsorted samples relied on about 90 million PBMCs. With 3 bases removed from V and 15 bases from J, the gap between germline ends came to 24 bases. The CDR3 extends over 15 amino acids. CDR1 is SGHAT and CDR2 is FQNNGV in the germline V gene. DNA from unsorted PBMC was sequenced on ten immunoSEQ deep assay plates. Assay: immunoSEQ multiplex PCR; the TCRdb copy retains only in-frame clones and omits some. This sample yields about 560,000 clones, of which around 78% are seen a single time; 12% belongs to the top ten.

The genes are TRBV11-2 and TRBJ2-1; possibly TRBD1 or TRBD2 for D (5 bases each). Sequencing used PBMCs. The sequence came from a woman in her thirties or forties in good health. Some clones in this sample may be carry-over from other donors' samples. The CDR3 loop is CASSLTGTSIHPAFF. CDR3 nucleotides: TGTGCCAGCAGCTTGACCGGGACGTCTATCCATCCGGCGTTCTTC.